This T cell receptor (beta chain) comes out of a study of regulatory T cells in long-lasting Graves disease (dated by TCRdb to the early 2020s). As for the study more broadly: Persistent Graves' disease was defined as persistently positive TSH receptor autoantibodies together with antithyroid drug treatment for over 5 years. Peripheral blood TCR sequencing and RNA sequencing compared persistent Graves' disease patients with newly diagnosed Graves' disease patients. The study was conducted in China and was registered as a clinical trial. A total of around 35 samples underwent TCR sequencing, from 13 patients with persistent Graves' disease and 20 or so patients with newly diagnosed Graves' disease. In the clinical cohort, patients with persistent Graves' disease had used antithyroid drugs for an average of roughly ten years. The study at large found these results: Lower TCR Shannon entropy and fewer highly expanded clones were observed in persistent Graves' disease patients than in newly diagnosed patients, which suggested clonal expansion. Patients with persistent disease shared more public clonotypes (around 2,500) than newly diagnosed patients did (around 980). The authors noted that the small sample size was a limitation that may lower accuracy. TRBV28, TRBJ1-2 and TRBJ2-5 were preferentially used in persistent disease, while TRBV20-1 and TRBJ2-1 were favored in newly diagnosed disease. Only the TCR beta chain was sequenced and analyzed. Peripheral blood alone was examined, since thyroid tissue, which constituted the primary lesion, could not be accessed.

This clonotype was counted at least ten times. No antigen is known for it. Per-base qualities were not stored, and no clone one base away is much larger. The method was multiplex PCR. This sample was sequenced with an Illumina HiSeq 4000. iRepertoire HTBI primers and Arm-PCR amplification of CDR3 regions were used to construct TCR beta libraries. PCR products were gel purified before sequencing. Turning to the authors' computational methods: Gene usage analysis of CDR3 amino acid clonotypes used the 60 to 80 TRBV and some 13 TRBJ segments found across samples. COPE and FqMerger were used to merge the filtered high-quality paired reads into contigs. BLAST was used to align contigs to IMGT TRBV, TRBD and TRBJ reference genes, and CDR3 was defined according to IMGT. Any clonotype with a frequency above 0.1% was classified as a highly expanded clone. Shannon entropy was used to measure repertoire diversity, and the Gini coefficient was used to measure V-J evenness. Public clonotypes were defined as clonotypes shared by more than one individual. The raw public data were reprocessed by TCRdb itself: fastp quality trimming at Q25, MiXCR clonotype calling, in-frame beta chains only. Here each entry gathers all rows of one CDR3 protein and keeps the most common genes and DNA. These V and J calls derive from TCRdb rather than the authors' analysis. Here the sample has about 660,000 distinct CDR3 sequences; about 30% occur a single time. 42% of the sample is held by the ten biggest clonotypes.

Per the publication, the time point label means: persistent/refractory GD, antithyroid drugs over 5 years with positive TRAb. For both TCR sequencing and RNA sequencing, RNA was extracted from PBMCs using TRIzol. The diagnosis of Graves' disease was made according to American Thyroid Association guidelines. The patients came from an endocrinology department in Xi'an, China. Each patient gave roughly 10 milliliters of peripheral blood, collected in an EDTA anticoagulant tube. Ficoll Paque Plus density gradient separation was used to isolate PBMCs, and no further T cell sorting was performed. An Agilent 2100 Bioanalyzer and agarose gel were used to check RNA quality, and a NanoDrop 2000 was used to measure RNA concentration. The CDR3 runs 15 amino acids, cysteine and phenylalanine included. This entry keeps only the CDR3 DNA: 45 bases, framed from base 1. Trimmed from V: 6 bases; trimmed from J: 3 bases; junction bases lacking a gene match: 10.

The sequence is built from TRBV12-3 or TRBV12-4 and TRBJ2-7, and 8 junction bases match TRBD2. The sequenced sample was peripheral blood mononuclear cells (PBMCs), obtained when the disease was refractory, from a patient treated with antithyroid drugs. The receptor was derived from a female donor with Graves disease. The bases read TGTGCCAGCAGCTTGGCCTCCAGCGGGAGCTACGAGCAGTACTTC. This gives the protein CASSLASSGSYEQYF.